These T cell receptor beta chains were read from a single sample in a study of blood T cell repertoires in COVID-19. Using immunoSEQ multiplex PCR, the repertoire was profiled, and TCRdb retains in-frame clones only, with some absent. The table lists 50,000 to 65,000 clones, roughly 92% of them singletons, with approximately 6.2% in the top ten. The sequencing input was peripheral blood. All receptors derive from a human donor in a cohort sampled during active COVID-19. CDR3s include the opening cysteine and the closing phenylalanine or tryptophan. Each record gives: J gene, V gene, D gene, clone size, CDR3 DNA, CDR3 protein. The D gene is left open where the match is weak. Clone size, where shown, is once, few, many, or a class for clones that have expanded.

TRBJ2-3	TRBV4-1	NA	NA	TGCGCCAGCAGCCCTAGAGACAGCAACACAGATACGCAGTATTTT	CASSPRDSNTDTQYF
TRBJ2-5	TRBV18	TRBD1	NA	TGTGCCAGCTCACCGGGACAGGGGAGGGAGACCCAGTACTTC	CASSPGQGRETQYF
TRBJ2-5	TRBV5-1	TRBD2	NA	TGCGCCAGCAGGACCGGGGGGGCCCCGGAGACCCAGTACTTC	CASRTGGAPETQYF
TRBJ2-2	TRBV19	NA	NA	TGTGCCAGTAGTACCCGATTTGACAGTAAGGAGCTGTTTTTT	CASSTRFDSKELFF
TRBJ2-5	TRBV3-1/TRBV3-2	NA	NA	TGTGCCAGCAGATCTACTAGTGGCGAGACCCAGTACTTC	CASRSTSGETQYF
TRBJ2-7	TRBV27	NA	few	TGTGCCAGCAGTAGAGCCAGGGCATGGAGCGAGCAGTACTTC	CASSRARAWSEQYF
TRBJ2-5	TRBV7-3	NA	NA	TGTGCCAGCAGCTTCTACAGGGAAGAGACCCAGTACTTC	CASSFYREETQYF
TRBJ1-1	TRBV5-4	NA	NA	TGTGCCAGCAGTCAAATGGAGCGGCGAAGCGCTGAAGCTTTCTTT	CASSQMERRSAEAFF
TRBJ2-7	TRBV6-5	NA	once	TGTGCCAGCAGTTACTCGAGGGCGGGAACCTACGAGCAGTACTTC	CASSYSRAGTYEQYF
TRBJ2-1	TRBV7-8	TRBD1	NA	TGTGCCAGCAGCGCGCGCGGGTTGGGACAGGGCACTCGTGAGCAGTTCTTC	CASSARGLGQGTREQFF
TRBJ2-7	TRBV21-1	NA	NA	TGTGCCAGCAGCAAATACCGACTAGCGGGAGCGGTAGAGCAGTACTTC	CASSKYRLAGAVEQYF
TRBJ2-7	TRBV4-1	TRBD2	NA	TGCGCCAGCAGCCACCTTCCCGGACTAGCGGGAGTCCCCGAGCTCTATTACGAGCAGTACTTC	CASSHLPGLAGVPELYYEQYF
TRBJ2-1	TRBV19	TRBD2	NA	TGTGCCAGTAGTCGGGGGGTGTCCTACAATGAGCAGTTCTTC	CASSRGVSYNEQFF
TRBJ2-1	TRBV9	NA	NA	TGTGCCAGCAGCGTAGGTAACGAGTATCGCCCCTACAATGAGCAGTTCTTC	CASSVGNEYRPYNEQFF
TRBJ2-7	TRBV2	NA	NA	TGTGCCGGGGGGACTGGGCCTTACGAGCAGTACTTC	CAGGTGPYEQYF
TRBJ1-1	TRBV20-1	NA	NA	TGCAGCGCGGGATTTCTGGCTGAAGCTTTCTTT	CSAGFLAEAFF
TRBJ2-7	TRBV5-4	TRBD1	NA	TGTGCCAGCAGCGTCGACAGGGGATCCTTTGAAGAGCAGTACTTC	CASSVDRGSFEEQYF
TRBJ2-7	TRBV18	NA	NA	TGTGCCAGCTCACCACCCTCAGGTTACACCTACGAGCAGTACTTC	CASSPPSGYTYEQYF
TRBJ2-3	TRBV5-1	NA	once	TGCGCCAGCAGTATGGAGGCCGGGATAGATACGCAGTATTTT	CASSMEAGIDTQYF
TRBJ2-1	TRBV4-1	TRBD2	NA	TGCGCCAGCAGCCAACTGGGACTAGCGGGGTTGTACAATGAGCAGTTCTTC	CASSQLGLAGLYNEQFF
TRBJ2-6	TRBV29-1	NA	once	TGCAGCGCCCGAGGTGGGGCCAACGTCCTGACTTTC	CSARGGANVLTF
TRBJ2-2	TRBV7-9	TRBD1	once	TGTGCCAGCAGTTCACCTAGAACCGGGACAGATGCCACCGGGGAGCTGTTTTTT	CASSSPRTGTDATGELFF
TRBJ1-1	TRBV18	NA	few	TGTGCCAGCTCACCACGGGACACGAACACTGAAGCTTTCTTT	CASSPRDTNTEAFF
TRBJ1-4	TRBV6-6	NA	NA	TGTGCCAGCTGGCGAGGCCTCGCTAATGAAAAACTGTTTTTT	CASWRGLANEKLFF
TRBJ2-2	TRBV10-3	NA	NA	TGTGCCATCAGTGAGACCTTAGCGAACACCGGGGAGCTGTTTTTT	CAISETLANTGELFF
TRBJ1-4	TRBV10-2	NA	NA	TGCGCCACCGGACACCTGAATGAAAAACTGTTTTTT	CATGHLNEKLFF
TRBJ1-2	TRBV7-7	NA	NA	TGTGCTACCGAGCTTTTGGCAGGAGCGGAAGGTTATGGCTACACCTTC	CATELLAGAEGYGYTF